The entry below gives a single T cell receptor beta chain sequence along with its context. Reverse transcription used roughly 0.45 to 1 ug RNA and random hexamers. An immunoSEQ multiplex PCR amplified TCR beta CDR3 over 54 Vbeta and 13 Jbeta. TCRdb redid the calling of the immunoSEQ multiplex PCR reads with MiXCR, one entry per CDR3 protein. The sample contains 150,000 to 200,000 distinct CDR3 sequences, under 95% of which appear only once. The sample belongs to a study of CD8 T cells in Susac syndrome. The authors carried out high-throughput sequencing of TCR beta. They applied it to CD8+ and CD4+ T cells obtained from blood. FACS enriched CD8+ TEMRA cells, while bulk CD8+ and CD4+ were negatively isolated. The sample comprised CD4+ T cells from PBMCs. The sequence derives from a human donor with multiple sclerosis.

Here the CDR3 reads CASLMSGGREETQYF. Written as DNA, the CDR3 is TGTGCCAGCCTAATGTCCGGGGGGCGAGAAGAGACCCAGTACTTC. The J gene is TRBJ2-5, the V gene TRBV7-2, with a possible D match to TRBD2 (7 bases). V lost 8 bases and J 3 bases, leaving 19 bases between the germline ends. The CDR3 covers 15 residues. CDR1 and CDR2 from the germline V gene are SGHTA and FQGNSA.